The 3 T cell receptor beta chains below were found in one sample sequenced in a study of blood T cell repertoires in COVID-19 (dated by TCRdb to about 2020). Library preparation employed the immunoSEQ multiplex PCR assay. In TCRdb, the immuneACCESS table is reduced to in-frame sequences with V and J assigned. These tables do not hold every clone; where another copy was compared, an unresolved V gene accounts for under half, and the others remain unexplained. This sample comprises some 130,000 clones, roughly 90% of them detected only once. Around 2.1% of the sample goes to the ten largest clones. The sequenced sample consisted of peripheral blood. The receptors stem from a man in his 70s with active COVID-19.

The V call is TRBV7-3, the J call TRBJ2-6; no reliable D call. The CDR3 loop spans 15 amino acids. Germline V gene data show CDR1 as SGHTA and CDR2 as FQGTGA. V was shortened by 6 bases and J by 4 bases, with 13 bases between the two germline ends. CDR3 bases: TGTGCCAGCAGTTCTCAGGCCGGCGGGGCCAACGTCCTGACTTTC. Translated, it gives CASSSQAGGANVLTF.

This chain connects TRBV19 to TRBJ1-1, with D perhaps matching TRBD1 (6 bases). The germline V gene has CDR1 LNHDA and CDR2 SQIVND (reference sequence). V lost 6 bases and J lost 6, with 20 bases in between. This CDR3 comprises 15 residues. The CDR3 loop is CASRPREGVRAEAFF. CDR3 nucleotides: TGTGCCAGTAGGCCCAGGGAGGGGGTTCGCGCTGAAGCTTTCTTT.

V and J are TRBV30 and TRBJ1-4; no firm D call. With 1 base removed from V and 8 bases from J, the gap between germline ends came to 8 bases. In germline, CDR1 is GTSNPN, CDR2 SVGIG (reference sequence). The CDR3 length is 12 residues. The CDR3 here is CAWSGPAEKLFF. The CDR3 region has the DNA TGTGCCTGGAGTGGCCCTGCGGAAAAACTGTTTTTT.